This T cell receptor (beta chain) stems from a study of T cell changes during pregnancy in multiple sclerosis. The method was immunoSEQ multiplex PCR; TCRdb's version includes in-frame clones alone and lacks a portion of them. The table records approximately 93,000 clones, about 91% of them present only once. CDR1 is SGHRS, CDR2 YFSETQ, per germline. This CDR3 region has 15 residues. The ends were cut back, 4 bases at V and 0 bases at J, with 11 bases in the middle. The sample here was peripheral blood, taken in the first trimester of pregnancy. This clonotype was sampled from a female donor in good health, enrolled as a control in a pregnancy study. V usage is TRBV5-1 and J usage is TRBJ1-3; D remains ambiguous. The CDR3 here is CASSMEQSSGNTIYF. As DNA, the CDR3 is TGCGCCAGCAGCATGGAGCAATCCTCTGGAAACACCATATATTTT.